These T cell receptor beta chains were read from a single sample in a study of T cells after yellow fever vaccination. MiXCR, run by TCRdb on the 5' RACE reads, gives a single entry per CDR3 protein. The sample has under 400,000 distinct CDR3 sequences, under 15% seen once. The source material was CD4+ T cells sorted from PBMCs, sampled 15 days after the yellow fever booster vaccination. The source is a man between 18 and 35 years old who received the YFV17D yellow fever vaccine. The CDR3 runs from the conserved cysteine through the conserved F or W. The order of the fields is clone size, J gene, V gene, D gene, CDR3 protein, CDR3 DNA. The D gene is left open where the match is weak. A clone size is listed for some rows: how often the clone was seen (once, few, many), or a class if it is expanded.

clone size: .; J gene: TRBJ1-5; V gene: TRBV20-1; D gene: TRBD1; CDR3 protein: CSARAEGQVYSNQPQHF; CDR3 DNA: TGCAGTGCTAGAGCCGAGGGACAGGTCTATAGCAATCAGCCCCAGCATTTT
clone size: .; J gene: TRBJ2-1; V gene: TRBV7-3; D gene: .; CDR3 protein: CASSVEGRFNEQFF; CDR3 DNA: TGTGCCAGCAGCGTAGAGGGCCGGTTTAATGAGCAGTTCTTC
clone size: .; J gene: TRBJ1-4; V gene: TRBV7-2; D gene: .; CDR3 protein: CASSLANEKLFF; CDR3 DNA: TGTGCCAGCAGCTTAGCTAATGAAAAACTGTTTTTT
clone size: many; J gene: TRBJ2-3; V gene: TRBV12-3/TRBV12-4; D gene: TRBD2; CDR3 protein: CASRDTGTSGDTQYF; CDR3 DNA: TGTGCCAGCAGAGACACCGGGACTAGCGGCGATACGCAGTATTTT
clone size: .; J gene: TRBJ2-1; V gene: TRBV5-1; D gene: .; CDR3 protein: CASSPGLHSLYNEQFF; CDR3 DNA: TGCGCCAGCAGCCCGGGACTCCACTCGTTGTACAATGAGCAGTTCTTC
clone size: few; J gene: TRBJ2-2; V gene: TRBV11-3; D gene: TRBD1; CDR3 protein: CASSPETGGTGELFF; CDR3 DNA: TGTGCCAGCAGCCCAGAGACAGGGGGCACCGGGGAGCTGTTTTTT
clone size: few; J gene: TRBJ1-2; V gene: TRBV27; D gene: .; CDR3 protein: CASRRVLGGYGYTF; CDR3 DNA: TGTGCCAGCAGGAGAGTCTTAGGGGGTTATGGCTACACCTTC
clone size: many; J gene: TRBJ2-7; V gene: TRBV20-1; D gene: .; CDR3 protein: CSVEDLSYEQYF; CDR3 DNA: TGCAGTGTTGAGGATCTCTCCTACGAGCAGTACTTC
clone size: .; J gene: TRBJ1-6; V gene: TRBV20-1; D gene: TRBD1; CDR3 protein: CSATRGTAGTSPLHF; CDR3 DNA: TGCAGTGCTACTCGTGGGACAGCCGGCACCTCACCCCTCCACTTT
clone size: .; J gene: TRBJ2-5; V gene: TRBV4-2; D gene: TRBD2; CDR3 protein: CASSQDWSGRYQETQYF; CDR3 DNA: TGTGCCAGCAGCCAAGATTGGAGCGGGAGGTACCAAGAGACCCAGTACTTC
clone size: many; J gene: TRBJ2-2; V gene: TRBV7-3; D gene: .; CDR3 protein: CASSFHGQNTGELFF; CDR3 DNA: TGTGCCAGCAGCTTTCACGGACAGAACACCGGGGAGCTGTTTTTT
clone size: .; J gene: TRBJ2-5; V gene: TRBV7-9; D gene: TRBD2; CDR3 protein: CASSSAGTSGGAKTQYF; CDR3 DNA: TGTGCCAGCAGCTCCGCCGGGACTAGCGGGGGGGCGAAGACCCAGTACTTC
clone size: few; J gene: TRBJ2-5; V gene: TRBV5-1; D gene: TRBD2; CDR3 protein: CASSTGLAAFETQYF; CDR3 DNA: TGCGCCAGCAGCACCGGACTAGCGGCGTTTGAGACCCAGTACTTC
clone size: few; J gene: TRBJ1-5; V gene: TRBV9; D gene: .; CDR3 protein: CASSAQGSGQPQHF; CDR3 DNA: TGTGCCAGCAGCGCACAGGGCAGCGGCCAGCCCCAGCATTTT
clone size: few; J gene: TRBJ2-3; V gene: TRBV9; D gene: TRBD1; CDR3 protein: CASSVGRTGGGTDTQYF; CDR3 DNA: TGTGCCAGCAGCGTAGGTCGGACAGGGGGCGGAACAGATACGCAGTATTTT
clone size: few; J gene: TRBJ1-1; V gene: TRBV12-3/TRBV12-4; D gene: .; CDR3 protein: CASRGGRFTEAFF; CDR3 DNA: TGTGCCAGCAGGGGGGGGAGATTCACTGAAGCTTTCTTT
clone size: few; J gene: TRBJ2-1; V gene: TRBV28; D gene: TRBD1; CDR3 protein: CASRRGTGGSNEQFF; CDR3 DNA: TGTGCCAGCAGACGTGGGACAGGGGGTTCCAATGAGCAGTTCTTC
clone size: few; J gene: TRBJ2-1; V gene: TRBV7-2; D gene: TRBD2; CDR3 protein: CASRSGTSGPKQFF; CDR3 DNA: TGTGCCAGCAGATCCGGGACTAGCGGGCCAAAGCAGTTCTTC
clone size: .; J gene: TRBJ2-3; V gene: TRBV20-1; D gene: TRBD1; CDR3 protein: CSARVGTGGADTQYF; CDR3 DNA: TGCAGTGCTAGAGTAGGGACAGGAGGGGCAGATACGCAGTATTTT
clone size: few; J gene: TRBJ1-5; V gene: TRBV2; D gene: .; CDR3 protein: CASKEEINQPQHF; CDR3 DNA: TGTGCCAGCAAAGAGGAGATCAATCAGCCCCAGCATTTT
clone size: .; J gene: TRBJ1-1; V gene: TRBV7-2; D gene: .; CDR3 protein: CASSFADNTEAFF; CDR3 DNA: TGTGCCAGCAGCTTCGCGGATAACACTGAAGCTTTCTTT
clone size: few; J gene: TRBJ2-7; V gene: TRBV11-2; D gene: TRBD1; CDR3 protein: CASSLPGQRTYEQYF; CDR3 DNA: TGTGCCAGCAGCCTGCCGGGACAGCGCACCTACGAGCAGTACTTC
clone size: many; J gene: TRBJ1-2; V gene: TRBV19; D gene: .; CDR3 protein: CASLGQTGKSGYTF; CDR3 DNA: TGTGCCAGTCTGGGCCAAACAGGGAAGTCTGGCTACACCTTC
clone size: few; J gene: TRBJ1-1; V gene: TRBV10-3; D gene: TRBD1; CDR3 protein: CAITRTQGGDTEAFF; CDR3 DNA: TGTGCCATCACCAGAACACAGGGGGGTGACACTGAAGCTTTCTTT
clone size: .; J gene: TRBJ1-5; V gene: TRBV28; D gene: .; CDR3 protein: CASSLYTGDNGQPQHF; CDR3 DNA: TGTGCCAGCAGTTTATATACGGGGGACAACGGTCAGCCCCAGCATTTT
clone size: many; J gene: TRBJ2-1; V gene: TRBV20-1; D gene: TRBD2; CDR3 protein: CSATRGVLSYNEQFF; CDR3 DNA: TGCAGTGCTACTCGGGGGGTGTTGTCCTACAATGAGCAGTTCTTC
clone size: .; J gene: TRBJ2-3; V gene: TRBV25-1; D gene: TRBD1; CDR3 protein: CASTRQGVLADTQYF; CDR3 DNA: TGTGCCAGCACCCGACAGGGGGTTCTGGCAGATACGCAGTATTTT
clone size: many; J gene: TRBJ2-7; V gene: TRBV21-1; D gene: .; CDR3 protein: CASSNPAGIIQGGTSYEQYF; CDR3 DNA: TGTGCCAGCAGCAATCCGGCCGGGATAATCCAGGGAGGTACCTCCTACGAGCAGTACTTC
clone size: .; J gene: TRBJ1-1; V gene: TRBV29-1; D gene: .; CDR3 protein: CSVRDPGRPEAFF; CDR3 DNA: TGCAGCGTTCGTGACCCGGGCCGGCCAGAAGCTTTCTTT
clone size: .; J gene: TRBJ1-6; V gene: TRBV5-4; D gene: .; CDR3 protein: CASSQGGEIYNSPLHF; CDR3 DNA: TGTGCCAGCAGCCAAGGGGGAGAGATTTATAATTCACCCCTCCACTTT
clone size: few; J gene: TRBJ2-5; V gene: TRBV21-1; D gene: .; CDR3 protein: CASSKRGQGPSQETQYF; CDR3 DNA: TGTGCCAGCAGCAAACGGGGACAGGGGCCCTCCCAAGAGACCCAGTACTTC
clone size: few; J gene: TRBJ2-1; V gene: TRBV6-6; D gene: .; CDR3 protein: CASSDGGPLYNEQFF; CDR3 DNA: TGTGCCAGCAGCGATGGGGGGCCGCTCTACAATGAGCAGTTCTTC
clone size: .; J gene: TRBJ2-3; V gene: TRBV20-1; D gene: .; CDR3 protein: CSARDPRVGPDTQYF; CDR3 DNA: TGCAGTGCTAGAGATCCCAGGGTGGGCCCAGATACGCAGTATTTT
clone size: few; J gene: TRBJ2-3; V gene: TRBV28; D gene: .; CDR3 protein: CASKVGRSTDTQYF; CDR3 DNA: TGTGCCAGCAAAGTCGGAAGGAGCACAGATACGCAGTATTTT
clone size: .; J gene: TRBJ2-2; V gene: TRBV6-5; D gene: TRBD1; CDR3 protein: CASSRGTGVYTGELFF; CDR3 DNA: TGTGCCAGCAGCCGAGGGACAGGGGTTTACACCGGGGAGCTGTTTTTT
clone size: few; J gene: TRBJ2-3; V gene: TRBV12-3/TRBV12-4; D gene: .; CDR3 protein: CASSWTETTDTQYF; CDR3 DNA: TGTGCCAGCAGTTGGACAGAAACCACAGATACGCAGTATTTT
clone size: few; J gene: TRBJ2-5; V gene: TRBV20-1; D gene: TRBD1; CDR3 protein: CSGLVRGQQETQYF; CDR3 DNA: TGCAGTGGGCTAGTGAGGGGGCAGCAAGAGACCCAGTACTTC
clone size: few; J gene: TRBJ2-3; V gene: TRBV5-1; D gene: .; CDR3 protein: CASSVGISLRTDTQYF; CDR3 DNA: TGCGCCAGCAGCGTCGGAATTTCTCTCCGCACAGATACGCAGTATTTT
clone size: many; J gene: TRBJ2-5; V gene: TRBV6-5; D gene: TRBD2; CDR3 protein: CASSSAGGVETQYF; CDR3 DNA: TGTGCCAGCAGTTCCGCGGGAGGGGTAGAGACCCAGTACTTC
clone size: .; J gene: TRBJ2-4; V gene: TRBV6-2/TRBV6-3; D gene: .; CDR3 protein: CASSKGGAEGIQYF; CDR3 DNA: TGTGCCAGCAGCAAGGGGGGCGCGGAAGGCATTCAGTACTTC
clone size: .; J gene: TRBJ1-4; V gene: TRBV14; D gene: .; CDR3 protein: CASSATATITNEKLFF; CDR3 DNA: TGTGCCAGCAGTGCCACCGCGACTATAACTAATGAAAAACTGTTTTTT
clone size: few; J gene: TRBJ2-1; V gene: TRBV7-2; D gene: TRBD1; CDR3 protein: CASSLRDRAYNEQFF; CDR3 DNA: TGTGCCAGCAGCCTCCGGGACAGAGCCTACAATGAGCAGTTCTTC
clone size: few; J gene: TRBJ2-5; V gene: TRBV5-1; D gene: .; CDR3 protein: CASSARDNQETQYF; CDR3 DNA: TGCGCCAGCAGCGCACGGGACAATCAAGAGACCCAGTACTTC
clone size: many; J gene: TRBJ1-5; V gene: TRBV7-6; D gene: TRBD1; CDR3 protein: CASSLDGQGNQPQHF; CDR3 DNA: TGTGCCAGCAGCTTAGACGGACAGGGGAATCAGCCCCAGCATTTT
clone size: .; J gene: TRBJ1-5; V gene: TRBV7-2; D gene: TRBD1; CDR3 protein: CASSFVGTGGHSNQPQHF; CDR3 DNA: TGTGCCAGCAGCTTCGTCGGGACAGGAGGGCATAGCAATCAGCCCCAGCATTTT
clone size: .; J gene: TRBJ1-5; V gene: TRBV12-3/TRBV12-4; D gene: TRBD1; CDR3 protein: CASRPTGVTQPQHF; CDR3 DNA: TGTGCCAGCAGACCCACAGGGGTTACTCAGCCCCAGCATTTT
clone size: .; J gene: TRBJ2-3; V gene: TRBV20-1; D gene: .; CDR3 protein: CSARTRASTDTQYF; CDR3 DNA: TGCAGTGCTAGGACCCGCGCTAGCACAGATACGCAGTATTTT
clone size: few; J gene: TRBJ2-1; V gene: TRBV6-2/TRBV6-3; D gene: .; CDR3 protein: CASEGQSYNEQFF; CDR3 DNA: TGTGCCAGCGAAGGACAGTCCTACAATGAGCAGTTCTTC